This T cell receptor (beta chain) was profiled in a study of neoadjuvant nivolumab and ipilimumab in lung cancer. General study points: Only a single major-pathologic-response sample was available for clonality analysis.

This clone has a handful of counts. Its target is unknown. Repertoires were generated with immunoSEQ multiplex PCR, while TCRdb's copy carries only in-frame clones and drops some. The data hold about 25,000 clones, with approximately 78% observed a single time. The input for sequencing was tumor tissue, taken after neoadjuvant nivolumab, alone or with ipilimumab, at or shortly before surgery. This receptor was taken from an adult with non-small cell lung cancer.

The CDR3 region has the DNA TGTGCCAGCAGTGATGCCCCGGACAGGGGCCCATACAATGAGCAGTTCTTC. Protein sequence: CASSDAPDRGPYNEQFF. The J gene is TRBJ2-1, the V gene TRBV6-1; 9 nucleotides align to TRBD1. CDR3 length equals 17 residues. Per germline, CDR1 MNHNS and CDR2 SASEGT. V dropped 3 bases and J dropped 4; count of bases not matched to a gene: 10.